The present T cell receptor (beta chain) was sequenced within a study of blood T cell repertoires in COVID-19. Turning to the study itself: Donors in the United States, Italy and Spain gave samples during acute or convalescent COVID-19.

This CDR3 has 14 residues. Trimming left V 5 bases short and J 1 base short, with 9 bases between. Germline V gene sequence: CDR1 SSHAT, CDR2 FNYEAQ (reference sequence). Libraries were prepared by immunoSEQ multiplex PCR; TCRdb keeps only in-frame clonotypes and omits some of them. Of some 80,000 clones listed, about nine tenths are singletons. Input material: peripheral blood. The receptor comes from a woman aged 80 or older with active or convalescent COVID-19. V and J are TRBV7-7 and TRBJ1-3, with no clear D. CDR3 protein: CASSPEASGNTIYF. CDR3 nucleotide sequence: TGTGCCAGCAGCCCTGAAGCTTCTGGAAACACCATATATTTT.